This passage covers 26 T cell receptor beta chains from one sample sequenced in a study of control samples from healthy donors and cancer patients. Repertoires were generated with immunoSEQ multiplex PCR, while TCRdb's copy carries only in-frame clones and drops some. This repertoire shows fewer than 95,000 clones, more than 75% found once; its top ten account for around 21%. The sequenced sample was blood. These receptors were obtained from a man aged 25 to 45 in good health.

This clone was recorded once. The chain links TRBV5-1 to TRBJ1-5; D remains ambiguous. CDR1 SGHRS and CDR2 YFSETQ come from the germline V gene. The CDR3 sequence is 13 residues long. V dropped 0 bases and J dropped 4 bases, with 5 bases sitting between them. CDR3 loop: CASSLVGNQPQHF. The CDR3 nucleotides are TGCGCCAGCAGCTTGGTGGGAAATCAGCCCCAGCATTTT. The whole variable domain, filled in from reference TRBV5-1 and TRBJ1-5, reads KAGVTQTPRYLIKTRGQQVTLSCSPISGHRSVSWYQQTPGQGLQFLFEYFSETQRNKGNFPGRFSGRQFSNSRSEMNVSTLELGDSALYLCASSLVGNQPQHFGDGTRLSIL.

The CDR3, as DNA: TGTGCCAGCAGCTTCGGCAGGGGGACTAGCGGGGGCTTATACAATGAGCAGTTCTTC. Its translation is CASSFGRGTSGGLYNEQFF. V gene TRBV7-9 combines with J gene TRBJ2-1; 14 bases match TRBD2. The CDR3 is 19 amino acids. The ends lost 3 bases at V and 4 bases at J; junction bases unmatched: 11. The V gene's germline CDR1 is SEHNR and CDR2 FQNEAQ (reference sequence).

DNA for the CDR3: TGTGCCAGCTCACCCCCCGGGGGGGCCAGAGAGACCCAGTACTTC. Translating it yields CASSPPGGARETQYF. The chain recombines TRBV18 with TRBJ2-5; 8 bases map to TRBD2. The V and J ends lost 3 bases and 4 bases, in that order; junction bases with no gene match: 7. This CDR3 spans 15 amino acids. Germline CDR1 KGHSH, CDR2 LQKENI.

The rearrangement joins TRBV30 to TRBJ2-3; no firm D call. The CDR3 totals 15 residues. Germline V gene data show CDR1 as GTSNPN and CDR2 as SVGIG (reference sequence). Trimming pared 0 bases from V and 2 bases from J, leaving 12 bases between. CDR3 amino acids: CAWSVRLAPTDTQYF. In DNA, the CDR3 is TGTGCCTGGAGTGTACGATTGGCGCCCACAGATACGCAGTATTTT. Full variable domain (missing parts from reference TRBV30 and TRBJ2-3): SQTIHQWPATLVQPVGSPLSLECTVEGTSNPNLYWYRQAAGRGLQLLFYSVGIGQISSEVPQNLSASRPQDRQFILSSKKLLLSDSGFYLCAWSVRLAPTDTQYFGPGTRLTVL.

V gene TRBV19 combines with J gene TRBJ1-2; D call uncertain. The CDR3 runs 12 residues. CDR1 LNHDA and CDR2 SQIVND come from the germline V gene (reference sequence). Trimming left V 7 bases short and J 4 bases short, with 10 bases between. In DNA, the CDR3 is TGTGCCAGTACCTATGGAGGCTATGGCTACACCTTC. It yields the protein CASTYGGYGYTF. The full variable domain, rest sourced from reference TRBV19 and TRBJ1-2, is DGGITQSPKYLFRKEGQNVTLSCEQNLNHDAMYWYRQDPGQGLRLIYYSQIVNDFQKGDIAEGYSVSREKKESFPLTVTSAQKNPTAFYLCASTYGGYGYTFGSGTRLTVV.

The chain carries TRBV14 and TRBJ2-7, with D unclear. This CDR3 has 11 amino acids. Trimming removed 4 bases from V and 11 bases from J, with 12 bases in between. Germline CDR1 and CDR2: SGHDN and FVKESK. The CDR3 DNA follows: TGTGCCAGCAGCCCTGGGGTTTTGAAGTACTTC. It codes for CASSPGVLKYF. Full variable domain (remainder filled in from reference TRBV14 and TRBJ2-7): EAGVTQFPSHSVIEKGQTVTLRCDPISGHDNLYWYRRVMGKEIKFLLHFVKESKQDESGMPNNRFLAERTGGTYSTLKVQPAELEDSGVYFCASSPGVLKYFGPGTRLTVT.

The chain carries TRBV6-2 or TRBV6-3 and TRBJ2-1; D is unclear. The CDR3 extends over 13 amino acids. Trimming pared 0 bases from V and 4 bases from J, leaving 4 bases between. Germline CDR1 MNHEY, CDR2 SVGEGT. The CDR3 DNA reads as TGTGCCAGCAGTTACTCGGCATACAATGAGCAGTTCTTC. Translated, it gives CASSYSAYNEQFF.

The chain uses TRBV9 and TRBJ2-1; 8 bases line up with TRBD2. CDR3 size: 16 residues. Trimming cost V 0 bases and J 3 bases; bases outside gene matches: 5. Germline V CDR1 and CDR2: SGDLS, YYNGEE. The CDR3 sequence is CASSVGVGTSYNEQFF. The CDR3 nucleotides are TGTGCCAGCAGCGTAGGGGTTGGGACTAGCTACAATGAGCAGTTCTTC.

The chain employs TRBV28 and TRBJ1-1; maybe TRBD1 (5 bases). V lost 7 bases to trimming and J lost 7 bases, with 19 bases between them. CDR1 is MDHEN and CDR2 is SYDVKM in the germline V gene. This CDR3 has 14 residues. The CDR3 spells CASTTWAGLGEAFF. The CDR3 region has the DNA TGTGCCAGCACCACCTGGGCAGGGTTGGGTGAAGCTTTCTTT. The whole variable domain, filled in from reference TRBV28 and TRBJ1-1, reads DVKVTQSSRYLVKRTGEKVFLECVQDMDHENMFWYRQDPGLGLRLIYFSYDVKMKEKGDIPEGYSVSREKKERFSLILESASTNQTSMYLCASTTWAGLGEAFFGQGTRLTVV.

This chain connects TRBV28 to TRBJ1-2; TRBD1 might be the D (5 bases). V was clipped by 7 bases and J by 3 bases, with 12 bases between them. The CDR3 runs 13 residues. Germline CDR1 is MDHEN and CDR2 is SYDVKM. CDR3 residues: CASTLGGDYGYTF. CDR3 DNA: TGTGCCAGCACTCTTGGGGGAGACTATGGCTACACCTTC.

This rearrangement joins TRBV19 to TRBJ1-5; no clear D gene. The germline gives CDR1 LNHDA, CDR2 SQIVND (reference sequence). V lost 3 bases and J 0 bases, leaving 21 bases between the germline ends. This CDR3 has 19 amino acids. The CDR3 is CASSMGFLLSGSSNQPQHF. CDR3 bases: TGTGCCAGTAGTATGGGGTTCCTACTTTCGGGGAGTAGCAATCAGCCCCAGCATTTT. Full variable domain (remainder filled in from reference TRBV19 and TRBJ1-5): DGGITQSPKYLFRKEGQNVTLSCEQNLNHDAMYWYRQDPGQGLRLIYYSQIVNDFQKGDIAEGYSVSREKKESFPLTVTSAQKNPTAFYLCASSMGFLLSGSSNQPQHFGDGTRLSIL.

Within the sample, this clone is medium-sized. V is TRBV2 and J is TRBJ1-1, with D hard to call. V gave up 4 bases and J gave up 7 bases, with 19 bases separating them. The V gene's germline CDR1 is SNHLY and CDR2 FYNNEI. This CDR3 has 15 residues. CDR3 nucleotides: TGTGCCAGCAGTGCCTCAAAACGCACGGCCCTTGAAGCTTTCTTT. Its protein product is CASSASKRTALEAFF.

CDR3 sequence reads: CASSYGTGNTEAFF. The CDR3 DNA reads TGTGCCAGCAGTTACGGAACAGGGAACACTGAAGCTTTCTTT. The chain is built from TRBV6-5 and TRBJ1-1; D might be TRBD1 (5 bases). The CDR3 totals 14 residues. Trimming pared 2 bases from V and 1 base from J, leaving 8 bases between. Germline CDR1 and CDR2: MNHEY and SVGAGI.

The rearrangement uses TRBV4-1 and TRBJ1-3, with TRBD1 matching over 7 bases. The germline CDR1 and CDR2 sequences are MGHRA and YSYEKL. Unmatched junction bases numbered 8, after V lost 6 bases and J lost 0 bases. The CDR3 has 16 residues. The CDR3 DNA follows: TGCGCCAGCAGACGTACGGGACAGAACTCTGGAAACACCATATATTTT. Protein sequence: CASRRTGQNSGNTIYF.

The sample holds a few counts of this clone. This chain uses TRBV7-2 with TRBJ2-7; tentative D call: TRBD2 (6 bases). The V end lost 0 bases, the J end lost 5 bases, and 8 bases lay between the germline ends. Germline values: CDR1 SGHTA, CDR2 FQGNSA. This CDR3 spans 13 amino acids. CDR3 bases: TGTGCCAGCAGCTTAGCGGGGGGAGACGAGCAGTACTTC. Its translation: CASSLAGGDEQYF.

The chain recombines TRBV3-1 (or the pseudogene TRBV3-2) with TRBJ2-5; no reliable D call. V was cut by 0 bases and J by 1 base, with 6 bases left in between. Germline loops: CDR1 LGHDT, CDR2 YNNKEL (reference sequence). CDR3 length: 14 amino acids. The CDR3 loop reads CASSQDTVQETQYF. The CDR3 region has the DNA TGTGCCAGCAGCCAAGATACAGTCCAAGAGACCCAGTACTTC.

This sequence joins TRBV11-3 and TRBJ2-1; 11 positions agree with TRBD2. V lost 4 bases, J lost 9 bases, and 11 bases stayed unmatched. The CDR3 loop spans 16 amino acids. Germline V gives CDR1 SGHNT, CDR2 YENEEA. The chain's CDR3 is CASSSDLAGGSFEQFF. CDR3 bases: TGTGCCAGCAGCTCCGATCTAGCGGGGGGCTCCTTTGAGCAGTTCTTC.

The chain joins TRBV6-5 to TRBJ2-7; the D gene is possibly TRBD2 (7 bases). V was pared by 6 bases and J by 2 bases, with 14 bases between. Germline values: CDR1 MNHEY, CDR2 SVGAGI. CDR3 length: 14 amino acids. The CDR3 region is CASSPRGAAYEQYV. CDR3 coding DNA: TGTGCCAGCAGCCCCCGGGGGGCGGCCTACGAGCAGTACGTC.

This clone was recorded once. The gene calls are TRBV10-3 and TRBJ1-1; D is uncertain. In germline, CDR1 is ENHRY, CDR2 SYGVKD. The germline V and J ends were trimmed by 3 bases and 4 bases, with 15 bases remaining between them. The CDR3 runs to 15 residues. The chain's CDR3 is CAISEPGFEGTEAFF. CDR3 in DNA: TGTGCCATCAGTGAACCCGGCTTCGAGGGCACTGAAGCTTTCTTT.

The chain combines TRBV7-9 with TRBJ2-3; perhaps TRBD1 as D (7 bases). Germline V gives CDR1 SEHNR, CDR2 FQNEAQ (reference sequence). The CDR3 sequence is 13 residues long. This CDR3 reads CAFLEGAGDTQYF. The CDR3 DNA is TGTGCTTTTCTGGAGGGGGCCGGAGATACGCAGTATTTT.

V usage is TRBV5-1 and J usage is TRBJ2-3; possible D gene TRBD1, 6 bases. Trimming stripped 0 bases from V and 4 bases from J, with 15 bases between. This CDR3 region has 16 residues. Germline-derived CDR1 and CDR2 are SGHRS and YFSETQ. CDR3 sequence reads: CASSLAGQGSADTQYF. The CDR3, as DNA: TGCGCCAGCAGCTTGGCTGGCCAGGGGTCGGCAGATACGCAGTATTTT.

CDR3 protein: CASSTRQGKGTEAFF. CDR3 in DNA: TGTGCCAGCAGCACGAGACAGGGGAAAGGGACTGAAGCTTTCTTT. V gene TRBV7-8 combines with J gene TRBJ1-1, with 8 nucleotides matching TRBD1. CDR1 SGHVS and CDR2 FQNEAQ come from the germline V gene. The V segment lost 5 bases and the J segment 5 bases; nucleotides outside the gene matches: 10. The CDR3 extends over 15 amino acids.

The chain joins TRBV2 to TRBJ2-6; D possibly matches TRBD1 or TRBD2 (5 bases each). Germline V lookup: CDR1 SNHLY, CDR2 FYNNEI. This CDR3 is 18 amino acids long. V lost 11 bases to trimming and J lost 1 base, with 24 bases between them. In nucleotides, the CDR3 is TGTGCCGGGACCTCGGGACGCCCTATCAGGTCTGGGGCCAACGTCCTGACTTTC. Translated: CAGTSGRPIRSGANVLTF.

This CDR3 reads CASSYSLAGAQETQYF. CDR3 DNA: TGTGCCAGCAGTTACTCCCTAGCGGGGGCACAAGAGACCCAGTACTTC. The chain recombines TRBV6-5 with TRBJ2-5, with 10 bases identical to TRBD2. Germline V gene lookup returns CDR1 MNHEY and CDR2 SVGAGI. CDR3 length: 16 amino acids. J gave up 2 bases and V 0 bases, and 3 bases lay outside the gene matches.

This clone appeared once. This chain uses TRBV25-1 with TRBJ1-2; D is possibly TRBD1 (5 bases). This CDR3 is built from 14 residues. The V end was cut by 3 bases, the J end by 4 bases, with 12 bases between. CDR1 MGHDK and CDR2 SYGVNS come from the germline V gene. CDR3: CASSELGAFYGYTF. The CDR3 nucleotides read TGTGCCAGCAGTGAGCTCGGGGCCTTCTATGGCTACACCTTC.

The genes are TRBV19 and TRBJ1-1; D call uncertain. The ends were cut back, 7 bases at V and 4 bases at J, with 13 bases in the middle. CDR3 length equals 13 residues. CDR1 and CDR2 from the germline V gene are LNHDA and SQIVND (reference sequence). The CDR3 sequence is CASTPISSTEAFF. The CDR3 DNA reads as TGTGCCAGTACCCCTATAAGTTCCACTGAAGCTTTCTTT.